The rows below give T cell receptor beta chains drawn from one sample of a study of T cell repertoires in cytomegalovirus infection. TCRdb itself ran the reads through MiXCR, one entry per CDR3 protein. The repertoire holds about 71,000 distinct CDR3 sequences, with approximately 20% as singletons. What these receptors recognize is not known. The source was CD8+ T cells from cultured PBMCs, collected from culture after CMV antigen stimulation. The receptors here all came from a human donor in good health (CMV status not recorded). Some clones in this sample may be carry-over from other donors' samples. Each CDR3 is given with its conserved first and last residue. A D gene is named only where the DNA matches it firmly. Clone size is stated in some rows and not others, as once, few, many or a class when expanded.

D gene,clone size,J gene,V gene,CDR3 protein,CDR3 DNA
TRBD2,few,TRBJ2-1,TRBV7-2,CASSSGGEQFF,TGTGCCAGCAGCTCCGGGGGGGAGCAGTTCTTC
NA,NA,TRBJ1-1,TRBV5-5,CASSFDVRAFF,TGTGCCAGCAGCTTCGACGTGAGAGCTTTCTTT
NA,NA,TRBJ2-7,TRBV6-2/TRBV6-3,CASSSENPWSYEQYF,TGTGCCAGCAGTTCGGAAAATCCCTGGTCCTACGAGCAGTACTTC
NA,NA,TRBJ1-1,TRBV7-8,CASSFAPLTEAFF,TGTGCCAGCAGCTTTGCCCCACTCACTGAAGCTTTCTTT
NA,NA,TRBJ2-7,TRBV7-6,CASSLAQAAEPRRTYEQYF,TGTGCCAGCAGCTTAGCGCAGGCGGCAGAACCACGACGAACCTACGAGCAGTACTTC
NA,NA,TRBJ2-5,TRBV12-3/TRBV12-4,CASSLGGKETQYF,TGTGCCAGCAGTTTAGGCGGGAAAGAGACCCAGTACTTC
NA,many,TRBJ2-7,TRBV29-1,CSVSGSSYEQYF,TGCAGCGTTTCGGGGAGCTCCTACGAGCAGTACTTC
TRBD1,many,TRBJ2-5,TRBV7-2,CASSLTGGQTQYF,TGTGCCAGCAGCTTAACAGGGGGCCAGACCCAGTACTTC
NA,NA,TRBJ1-1,TRBV7-9,CASSLRGLPAAFF,TGTGCCAGCAGCTTACGGGGACTCCCGGCAGCTTTCTTT
NA,few,TRBJ2-3,TRBV12-5,CASRKGGETDTQYF,TGTGCTAGTAGGAAGGGGGGGGAAACAGATACGCAGTATTTT
TRBD1,few,TRBJ1-4,TRBV7-7,CASSPRQGTTNEKLFF,TGTGCCAGCAGCCCCCGACAGGGGACAACTAATGAAAAACTGTTTTTT
TRBD2,NA,TRBJ2-3,TRBV7-8,CASSLGLAGAITDTQYF,TGTGCCAGCAGCTTAGGGCTAGCGGGGGCAATTACAGATACGCAGTATTTT
NA,NA,TRBJ1-1,TRBV7-9,CASSLAKGGNTEAFF,TGTGCCAGCAGCTTAGCCAAGGGAGGAAACACTGAAGCTTTCTTT
NA,few,TRBJ1-1,TRBV7-2,CASSLFLNTEAFF,TGTGCCAGCAGCTTATTTCTGAACACTGAAGCTTTCTTT
NA,few,TRBJ2-3,TRBV12-5,CASGLSRADTQYF,TGTGCTAGTGGTTTATCACGCGCAGATACGCAGTATTTT
NA,few,TRBJ2-1,TRBV27,CASSLSTSYDEQFF,TGTGCCAGCAGTTTATCGACCTCGTACGATGAGCAGTTCTTC
TRBD1,few,TRBJ1-5,TRBV7-2,CASAQIPGGQPQHF,TGTGCCAGCGCTCAGATCCCAGGGGGTCAGCCCCAGCATTTT
TRBD1,NA,TRBJ2-7,TRBV12-3/TRBV12-4,CASSWTGASYEQYF,TGTGCCAGCAGTTGGACAGGGGCTTCCTACGAGCAGTACTTC
NA,NA,TRBJ1-5,TRBV6-5,CASTSGEGDQPQHF,TGTGCCAGCACCTCCGGGGAGGGGGATCAGCCCCAGCATTTT
TRBD1,few,TRBJ1-1,TRBV7-9,CASSSRNPGTGDTEAFF,TGTGCCAGCAGCTCCCGAAATCCCGGGACAGGGGACACTGAAGCTTTCTTT
NA,NA,TRBJ2-5,TRBV7-6,CASSLPRRGPQETQYF,TGTGCCAGCAGCTTACCTCGGCGGGGTCCTCAAGAGACCCAGTACTTC
NA,many,TRBJ1-1,TRBV4-1,CASSPPGTANTEAFF,TGCGCCAGCAGCCCCCCAGGGACCGCGAACACTGAAGCTTTCTTT
TRBD1,few,TRBJ1-4,TRBV12-3/TRBV12-4,CASSLYRGGEKLFF,TGTGCCAGCAGTTTGTACAGGGGTGGTGAAAAACTGTTTTTT
TRBD1,NA,TRBJ2-7,TRBV6-1,CASSEMTGAYEQYF,TGTGCCAGCAGTGAAATGACAGGGGCCTACGAGCAGTACTTC
NA,NA,TRBJ2-7,TRBV7-9,CASSPHIAEQYF,TGTGCCAGCAGCCCTCACATCGCCGAGCAGTACTTC
NA,few,TRBJ2-2,TRBV25-1,CASSGLSQRIGELFF,TGTGCCAGCAGTGGACTCTCGCAGCGGATCGGGGAGCTGTTTTTT
TRBD1,few,TRBJ1-6,TRBV28,CASSFSPTGPKSPLHF,TGTGCCAGCAGTTTTTCCCCGACAGGGCCAAAATCACCCCTCCACTTT
TRBD2,few,TRBJ2-1,TRBV7-9,CASSSGTSGFYNEQFF,TGTGCCAGCAGCTCCGGGACTAGCGGGTTTTACAATGAGCAGTTCTTC
NA,few,TRBJ1-5,TRBV4-3,CASSQDKAPPQPQHF,TGCGCCAGCAGCCAAGATAAAGCCCCACCTCAGCCCCAGCATTTT
NA,few,TRBJ2-5,TRBV7-2,CASSLFPGVVGETQYF,TGTGCCAGCAGCTTATTCCCAGGGGTTGTAGGAGAGACCCAGTACTTC
TRBD1,few,TRBJ1-4,TRBV5-8,CASSVTGWTNEKLFF,TGTGCCAGCAGCGTGACAGGGTGGACTAATGAAAAACTGTTTTTT
NA,NA,TRBJ2-2,TRBV7-9,CASRSTWPDGGELFF,TGTGCCAGCAGATCCACATGGCCCGACGGCGGGGAGCTGTTTTTT
NA,few,TRBJ2-1,TRBV11-2,CASSLGGWNEQFF,TGTGCCAGCAGCTTGGGAGGTTGGAATGAGCAGTTCTTC
NA,few,TRBJ2-3,TRBV5-6,CASSLPEKRISTDTQYF,TGTGCCAGCAGCTTACCCGAGAAGCGAATAAGCACAGATACGCAGTATTTT
TRBD2,NA,TRBJ2-1,TRBV7-9,CASSGLRGSSYNEQFF,TGTGCCAGCAGCGGTTTGCGGGGGAGCTCCTACAATGAGCAGTTCTTC
NA,NA,TRBJ1-1,TRBV4-1,CASSQGAFAFF,TGCGCCAGCAGCCAAGGGGCGTTCGCTTTCTTT
TRBD1,few,TRBJ2-3,TRBV7-8,CASSGRQGKSPDTQYF,TGTGCCAGCAGCGGAAGACAGGGAAAGTCTCCAGATACGCAGTATTTT
NA,NA,TRBJ2-2,TRBV7-9,CASRGSWTLVGGELFF,TGTGCCAGCCGTGGCAGTTGGACGCTCGTCGGCGGGGAGCTGTTTTTT
NA,NA,TRBJ1-1,TRBV25-1,CASSEYGLNTEAFF,TGTGCCAGCAGTGAATACGGGTTGAACACTGAAGCTTTCTTT
NA,NA,TRBJ1-1,TRBV4-3,CASSQEGLQAFF,TGCGCCAGCAGCCAAGAGGGACTACAAGCTTTCTTT
TRBD2,NA,TRBJ2-1,TRBV29-1,CSVAGGNEQFF,TGCAGCGTTGCCGGGGGGAATGAGCAGTTCTTC
NA,few,TRBJ2-1,TRBV7-2,CASSLVNLGEQFF,TGTGCCAGCAGCTTAGTCAACCTGGGTGAGCAGTTCTTC